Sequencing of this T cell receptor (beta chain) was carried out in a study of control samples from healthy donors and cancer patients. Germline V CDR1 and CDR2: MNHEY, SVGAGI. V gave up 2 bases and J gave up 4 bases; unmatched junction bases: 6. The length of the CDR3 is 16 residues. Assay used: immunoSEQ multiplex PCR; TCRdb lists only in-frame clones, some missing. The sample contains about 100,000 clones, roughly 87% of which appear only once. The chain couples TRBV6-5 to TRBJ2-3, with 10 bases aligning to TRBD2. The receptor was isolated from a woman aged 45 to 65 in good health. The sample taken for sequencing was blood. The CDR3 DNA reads TGTGCCAGCAGTTACGCTAGCGGGGGCCTCTCAGATACGCAGTATTTT. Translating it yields CASSYASGGLSDTQYF.